This entry lists 3 T cell receptor beta chains sequenced from one sample in a study of T cells after yellow fever vaccination. TCRdb called the 5' RACE reads again in MiXCR, with one record for every CDR3 protein. The sample lists about 550,000 distinct CDR3 sequences, 15% to 20% occurring once. Here the sequenced sample was PBMCs, taken 15 days after the yellow fever booster vaccination. The receptors shown here come from a man aged 25 to 40 who received the YFV17D yellow fever vaccine.

This clonotype was detected only a few times. The chain is built from TRBV2 and TRBJ2-1; 9 positions agree with TRBD1. V lost 5 bases and J lost 5; bases outside the gene matches: 10. Germline V gene sequence: CDR1 SNHLY, CDR2 FYNNEI. This CDR3 spans 16 amino acids. The CDR3 region is CASSLSGTGINNEQFF. CDR3 coding DNA: TGTGCCAGCAGTCTTTCCGGGACAGGGATCAACAATGAGCAGTTCTTC.

V usage is TRBV7-2 and J usage is TRBJ2-1, with D perhaps matching TRBD2 (5 bases). Germline-derived CDR1 and CDR2 are SGHTA and FQGNSA. Between the trimmed V and J ends, which lost 0 bases and 2 bases, there was a span of 8 bases. The CDR3 runs to 15 residues. The CDR3 bases are TGTGCCAGCAGCTTAGCAGACTATACCTACAATGAGCAGTTCTTC. Amino acids: CASSLADYTYNEQFF. The complete variable domain, with remaining parts taken from reference TRBV7-2 and TRBJ2-1, reads GAGVSQSPSNKVTEKGKDVELRCDPISGHTALYWYRQSLGQGLEFLIYFQGNSAPDKSGLPSDRFSAERTGGSVSTLTIQRTQQEDSAVYLCASSLADYTYNEQFFGPGTRLTVL.

This clonotype was counted a few times. The V call is TRBV7-2, the J call TRBJ1-4, with 7 bases lining up with TRBD1. This CDR3 region has 14 residues. With 4 bases clipped from V and 3 bases from J, the junction kept 2 bases outside the gene matches. CDR1 is SGHTA, CDR2 FQGNSA, per germline. CDR3 residues: CASSSTGSNEKLFF. CDR3 nucleotides: TGTGCCAGCAGCTCGACAGGGTCTAATGAAAAACTGTTTTTT.